This T cell receptor beta chain appears in the sequencing data of a study of T cell responses to AZD1222 COVID-19 vaccine. Study-wide results and caveats: Vaccine-associated CD4 TCRs ranged over spike, dominating at 160-218 and 743-854. Variant regions that are unmutated are reportedly the target of nearly half of spike-specific TCRs. Most donors were white British, females outnumbered males, and clonal diversity was possibly underestimated.

About this clone itself: Its specificity is not known.

Doses given second, at about 4 or about 12 weeks, were pooled. This CDR3 has 13 residues. Germline-derived CDR1 and CDR2 are SGHTA and FQGTGA. The V end was cut by 4 bases, the J end by 8 bases, with 14 bases between. Libraries were prepared by immunoSEQ multiplex PCR; TCRdb keeps only in-frame clonotypes and omits some of them. The data hold 250,000 to 300,000 clones, with approximately 94% observed a single time. The chain has TRBV7-3 and TRBJ1-2; D not certain. The sample consisted of peripheral blood, taken 28 days after the second AZD1222 dose. The origin of this receptor is an adult who received the AZD1222 COVID-19 vaccine. DNA of the CDR3: TGTGCCAGCAGCTCCCAACCCGCGGAGGGCTACACCTTC. As protein: CASSSQPAEGYTF.